This T cell receptor (beta chain) was found in a study of response to subunit inactivated influenza vaccine. TCRdb passed the RT-PCR reads through MiXCR, listing each CDR3 protein once. Among 550,000 to 650,000 distinct CDR3 sequences listed, 12% were seen once. This clonotype came up a few times. The germline V and J ends were trimmed by 0 bases and 0 bases, with 9 bases remaining between them. Germline CDR1 reads MGHRA; CDR2 reads YSYEKL. This CDR3 has 16 residues. This material consisted of PBMCs from blood, taken on the day of vaccination. This clonotype was sampled from a man between 45 and 60 years old who received an inactivated influenza vaccine. This sequence joins TRBV4-1 and TRBJ1-3; D gene ambiguous. The CDR3 DNA sequence: TGCGCCAGCAGCCAAGATAAGGGCGACTCTGGAAACACCATATATTTT. Translating gives CASSQDKGDSGNTIYF.